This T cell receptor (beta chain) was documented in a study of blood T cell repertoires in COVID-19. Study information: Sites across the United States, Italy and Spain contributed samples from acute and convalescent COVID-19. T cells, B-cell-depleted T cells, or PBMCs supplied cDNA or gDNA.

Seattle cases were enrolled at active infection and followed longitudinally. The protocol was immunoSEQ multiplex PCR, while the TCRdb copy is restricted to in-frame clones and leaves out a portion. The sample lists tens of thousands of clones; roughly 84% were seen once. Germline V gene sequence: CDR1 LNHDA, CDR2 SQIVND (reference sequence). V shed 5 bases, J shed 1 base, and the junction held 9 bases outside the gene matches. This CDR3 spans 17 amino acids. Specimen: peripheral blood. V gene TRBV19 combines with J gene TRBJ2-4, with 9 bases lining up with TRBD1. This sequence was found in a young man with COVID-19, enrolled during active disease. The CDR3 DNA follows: TGTGCCAGTAGTTCACCACAGGGGGCAGGGGCCAAAAACATTCAGTACTTC. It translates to CASSSPQGAGAKNIQYF.